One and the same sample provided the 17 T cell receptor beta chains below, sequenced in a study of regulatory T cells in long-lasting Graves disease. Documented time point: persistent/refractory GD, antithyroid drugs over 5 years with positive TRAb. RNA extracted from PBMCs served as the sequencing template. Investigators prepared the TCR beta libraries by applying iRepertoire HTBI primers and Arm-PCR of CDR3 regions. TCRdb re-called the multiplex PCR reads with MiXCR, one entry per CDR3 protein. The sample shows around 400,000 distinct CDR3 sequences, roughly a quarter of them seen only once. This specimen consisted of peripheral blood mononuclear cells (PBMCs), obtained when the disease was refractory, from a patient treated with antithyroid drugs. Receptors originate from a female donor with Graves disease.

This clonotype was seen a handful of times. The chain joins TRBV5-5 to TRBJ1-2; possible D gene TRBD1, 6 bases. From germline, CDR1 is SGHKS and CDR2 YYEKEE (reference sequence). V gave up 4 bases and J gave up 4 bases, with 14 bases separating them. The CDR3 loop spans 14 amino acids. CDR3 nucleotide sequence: TGTGCCAGCAGCCCCCGGACAGAAATCTATGGCTACACCTTC. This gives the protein CASSPRTEIYGYTF.

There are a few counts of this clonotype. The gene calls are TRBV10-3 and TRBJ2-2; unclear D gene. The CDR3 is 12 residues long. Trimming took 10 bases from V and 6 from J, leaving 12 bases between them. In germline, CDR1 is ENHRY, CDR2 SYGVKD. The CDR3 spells CATAVGPGELFF. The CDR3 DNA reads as TGTGCCACCGCCGTAGGGCCCGGGGAGCTGTTTTTT.

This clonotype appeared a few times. The DNA of the CDR3 is TGCGCCAGCAGCTTGGTTGGCGGGGGCTCTGGCATTCAGTACTTC. Protein: CASSLVGGGSGIQYF. The chain recombines TRBV5-1 with TRBJ2-4, with D perhaps matching TRBD2 (7 bases). Germline-derived CDR1 and CDR2 are SGHRS and YFSETQ. Trimming took off 0 bases at V and 9 bases at J, with 16 bases between the two ends. The CDR3 runs 15 residues.

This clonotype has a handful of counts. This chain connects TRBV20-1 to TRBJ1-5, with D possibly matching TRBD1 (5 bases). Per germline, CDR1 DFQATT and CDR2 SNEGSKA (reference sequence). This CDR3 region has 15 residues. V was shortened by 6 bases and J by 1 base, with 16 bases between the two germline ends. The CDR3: CSAQGGGSSNQPQHF. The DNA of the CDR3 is TGCAGTGCCCAAGGTGGGGGATCGAGCAATCAGCCCCAGCATTTT.

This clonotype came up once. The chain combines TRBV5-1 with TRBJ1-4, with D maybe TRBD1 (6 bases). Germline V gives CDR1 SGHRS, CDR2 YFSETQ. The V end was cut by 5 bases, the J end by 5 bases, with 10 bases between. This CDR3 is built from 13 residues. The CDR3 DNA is TGCGCCAGCAGAGGACAGCCAAATGAAAAACTGTTTTTT. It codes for CASRGQPNEKLFF. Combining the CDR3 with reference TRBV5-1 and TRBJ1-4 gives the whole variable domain KAGVTQTPRYLIKTRGQQVTLSCSPISGHRSVSWYQQTPGQGLQFLFEYFSETQRNKGNFPGRFSGRQFSNSRSEMNVSTLELGDSALYLCASRGQPNEKLFFGSGTQLSVL.

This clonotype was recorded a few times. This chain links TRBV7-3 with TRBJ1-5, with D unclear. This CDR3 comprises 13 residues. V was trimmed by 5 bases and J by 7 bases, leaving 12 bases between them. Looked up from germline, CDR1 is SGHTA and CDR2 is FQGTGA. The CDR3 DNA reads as TGTGCCAGCAGCGGAAACAGTGTCCAGCCCCAGCATTTT. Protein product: CASSGNSVQPQHF.

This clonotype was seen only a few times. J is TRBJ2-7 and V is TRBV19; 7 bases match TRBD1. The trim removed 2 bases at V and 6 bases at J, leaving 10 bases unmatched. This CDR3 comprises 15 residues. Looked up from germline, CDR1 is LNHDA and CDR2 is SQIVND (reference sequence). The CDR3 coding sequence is TGTGCCAGTAGTATATCCCCCCTCGACAGGGCCGAGCAGTACTTC. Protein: CASSISPLDRAEQYF.

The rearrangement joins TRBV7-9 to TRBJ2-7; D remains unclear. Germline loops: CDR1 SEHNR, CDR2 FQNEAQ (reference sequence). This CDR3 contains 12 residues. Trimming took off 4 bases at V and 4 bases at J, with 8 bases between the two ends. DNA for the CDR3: TGTGCCAGCAGCTCCCACGATTACGAGCAGTACTTC. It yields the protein CASSSHDYEQYF.

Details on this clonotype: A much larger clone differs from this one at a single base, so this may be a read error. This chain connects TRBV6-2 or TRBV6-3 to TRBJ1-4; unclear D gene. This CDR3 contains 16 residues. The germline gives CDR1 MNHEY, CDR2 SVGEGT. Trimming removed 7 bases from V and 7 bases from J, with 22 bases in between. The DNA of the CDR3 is TGTGCCAGCACTATCGATCAGGCAGCCGTAGGTGAAAAACTGTTTTTT. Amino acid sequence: CASTIDQAAVGEKLFF.

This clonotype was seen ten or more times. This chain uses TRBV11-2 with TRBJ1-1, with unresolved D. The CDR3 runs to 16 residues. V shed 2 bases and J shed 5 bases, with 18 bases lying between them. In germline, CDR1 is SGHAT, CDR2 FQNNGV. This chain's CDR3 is CASSLTPTGMRTEAFF. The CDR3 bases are TGTGCCAGCAGCTTAACTCCAACGGGGATGAGGACTGAAGCTTTCTTT.

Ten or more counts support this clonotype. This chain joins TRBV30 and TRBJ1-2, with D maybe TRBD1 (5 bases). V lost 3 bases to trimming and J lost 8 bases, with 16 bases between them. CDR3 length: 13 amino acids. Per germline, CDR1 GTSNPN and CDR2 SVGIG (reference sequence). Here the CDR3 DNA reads TGTGCCTGGAGAGACGGGGGGTTGAAAGGCTACACCTTC. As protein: CAWRDGGLKGYTF.

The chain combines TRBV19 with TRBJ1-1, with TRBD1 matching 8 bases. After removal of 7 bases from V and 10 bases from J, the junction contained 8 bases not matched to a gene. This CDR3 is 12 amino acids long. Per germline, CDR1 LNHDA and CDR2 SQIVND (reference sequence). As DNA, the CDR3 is TGTGCCAGTAACGGACAGGGCTTTCGAGCTTTCTTT. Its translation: CASNGQGFRAFF.

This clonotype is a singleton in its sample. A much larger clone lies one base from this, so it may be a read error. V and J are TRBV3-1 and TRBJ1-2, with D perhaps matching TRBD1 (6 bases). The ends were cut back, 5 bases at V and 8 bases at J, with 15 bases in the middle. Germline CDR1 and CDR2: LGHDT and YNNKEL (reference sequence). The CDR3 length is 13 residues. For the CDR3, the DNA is TGTGCCAGCAGCAGAGAGACAGGATTCGGCTACACCTTC. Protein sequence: CASSRETGFGYTF.

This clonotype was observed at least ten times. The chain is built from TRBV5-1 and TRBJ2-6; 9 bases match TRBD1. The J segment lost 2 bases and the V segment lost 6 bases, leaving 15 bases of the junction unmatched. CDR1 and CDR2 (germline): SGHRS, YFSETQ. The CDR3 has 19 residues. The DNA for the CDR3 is TGCGCCAGCAACCCTACCGGGACAGGGCTTCCAACTGGGGCCAACGTCCTGACTTTC. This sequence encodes CASNPTGTGLPTGANVLTF. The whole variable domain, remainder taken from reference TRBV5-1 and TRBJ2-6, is KAGVTQTPRYLIKTRGQQVTLSCSPISGHRSVSWYQQTPGQGLQFLFEYFSETQRNKGNFPGRFSGRQFSNSRSEMNVSTLELGDSALYLCASNPTGTGLPTGANVLTFGAGSRLTVL.

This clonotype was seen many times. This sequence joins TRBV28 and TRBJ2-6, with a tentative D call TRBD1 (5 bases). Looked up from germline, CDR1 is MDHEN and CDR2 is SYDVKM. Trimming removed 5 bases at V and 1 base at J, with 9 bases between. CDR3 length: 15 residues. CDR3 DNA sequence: TGTGCCAGCAGTGGCAGGGTTTCTGGGGCCAACGTCCTGACTTTC. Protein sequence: CASSGRVSGANVLTF.

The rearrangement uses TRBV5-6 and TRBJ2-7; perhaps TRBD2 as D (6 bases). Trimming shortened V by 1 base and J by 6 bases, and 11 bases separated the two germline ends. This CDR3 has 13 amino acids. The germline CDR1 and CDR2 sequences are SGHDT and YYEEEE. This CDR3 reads CASSLTTSLEQYF. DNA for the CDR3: TGTGCCAGCAGCTTGACAACTAGCCTCGAGCAGTACTTC.

CDR3 nucleotide sequence: TGTGCCAGCAGTGAATTCGGACAGGGCTGGGGCTACACCTTC. Residues: CASSEFGQGWGYTF. The rearrangement links TRBV25-1 to TRBJ1-2; 8 bases are shared with TRBD1. With V trimmed by 1 base and J by 8 bases, 6 bases remained unmatched. Germline-derived CDR1 and CDR2 are MGHDK and SYGVNS. The CDR3 has 14 amino acids.